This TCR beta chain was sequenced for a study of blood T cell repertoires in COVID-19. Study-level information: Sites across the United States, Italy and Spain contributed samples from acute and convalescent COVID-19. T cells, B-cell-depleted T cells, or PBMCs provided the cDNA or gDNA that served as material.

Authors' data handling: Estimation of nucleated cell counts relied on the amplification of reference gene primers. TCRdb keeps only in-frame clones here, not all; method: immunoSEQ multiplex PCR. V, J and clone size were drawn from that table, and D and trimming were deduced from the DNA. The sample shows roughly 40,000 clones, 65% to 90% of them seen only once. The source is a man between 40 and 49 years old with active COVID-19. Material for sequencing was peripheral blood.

The CDR3 is CASSPDRFF. The CDR3 DNA sequence: TGTGCCAGCAGTCCCGACAGGTTCTTC. The V and J genes are TRBV6-6 and TRBJ2-1; tentatively, D is TRBD1 (5 bases). The V end was cut by 5 bases, the J end by 15 bases, with 8 bases between. The germline CDR1 and CDR2 sequences are MNHNY and SVGAGI (reference sequence). This CDR3 spans 9 amino acids.